These 12 T cell receptor beta chains share one sample of origin, sequenced in a study of identical twins. MiXCR was run by TCRdb on the 5' RACE reads, yielding one entry per CDR3 protein. The sample holds around 510,000 distinct CDR3 sequences; about 13% are singletons and the top ten take more than 0.8%. The data also belong to a second study, concerning yellow fever vaccine responses in identical twins.

The sample comprised CD4+ T cells sorted from blood. The source is a woman aged 18-35 years in good health.

The J gene is TRBJ2-3, the V gene TRBV7-2; 7 bases align to TRBD1. The CDR3 covers 16 residues. Germline lookup yields CDR1 SGHTA and CDR2 FQGNSA. J lost 0 bases, V lost 5 bases, and 8 bases had no gene match. The CDR3 DNA reads TGTGCCAGCAGCCGAAGACAGGGTGATAGCACAGATACGCAGTATTTT. Translating it yields CASSRRQGDSTDTQYF.

This clonotype was detected only a few times. The V gene is TRBV20-1, the J gene TRBJ2-3, with TRBD2 identical over 9 bases. V was clipped by 6 bases and J by 6 bases; unmatched bases: 13. In germline, CDR1 is DFQATT, CDR2 SNEGSKA (reference sequence). This CDR3 is built from 15 residues. CDR3 sequence reads: CSASFIAGAGDTQYF. The CDR3 nucleotides are TGCAGTGCGTCATTTATAGCGGGGGCTGGTGATACGCAGTATTTT.

There are a few counts of this clonotype. The gene calls are TRBV5-6 and TRBJ2-2; possible D gene TRBD1, 6 bases. The CDR3 is 15 residues long. V lost 2 bases and J lost 6, with 14 bases in between. In germline, CDR1 is SGHDT, CDR2 YYEEEE. The CDR3 loop reads CASSFEITGPGELFF. In DNA form, the CDR3 reads TGTGCCAGCAGCTTTGAAATTACAGGGCCCGGGGAGCTGTTTTTT. The full variable domain, completed using reference TRBV5-6 and TRBJ2-2, is DAGVTQSPTHLIKTRGQQVTLRCSPKSGHDTVSWYQQALGQGPQFIFQYYEEEERQRGNFPDRFSGHQFPNYSSELNVNALLLGDSALYLCASSFEITGPGELFFGEGSRLTVL.

The V gene is TRBV11-2, the J gene TRBJ2-2; TRBD2 might be the D (5 bases). The CDR3 contains 17 residues. Trimming took 4 bases from V and 2 from J, leaving 17 bases between them. CDR1 and CDR2 from the germline V gene are SGHAT and FQNNGV. The CDR3 DNA follows: TGTGCCAGCAGCTCGGGCCGTGAGGGCCCCAACACCGGGGAGCTGTTTTTT. Translated: CASSSGREGPNTGELFF.

This clonotype was recorded a few times. V usage is TRBV7-2 and J usage is TRBJ2-1; D gene unclear. The CDR3 is made up of 16 amino acids. Trimming took 0 bases from V and 0 from J, leaving 9 bases between them. In germline, CDR1 is SGHTA, CDR2 FQGNSA. Here the CDR3 reads CASSLALGNSYNEQFF. CDR3 DNA: TGTGCCAGCAGCTTAGCGCTGGGTAACTCCTACAATGAGCAGTTCTTC.

J is TRBJ2-7 and V is TRBV7-2; 8 positions match TRBD1. Trimming at V came to 5 bases and at J to 7 bases, leaving 10 bases not matched to a gene. Looked up from germline, CDR1 is SGHTA and CDR2 is FQGNSA. CDR3 length: 14 residues. CDR3 in amino acids: CASSNRTGGWEQYF. DNA for the CDR3: TGTGCCAGCAGCAACCGAACAGGGGGGTGGGAGCAGTACTTC.

This chain links TRBV3-1 with TRBJ2-7; maybe TRBD2 (5 bases). Trimming removed 4 bases from V and 3 bases from J, with 13 bases in between. The CDR3 is 14 residues long. Germline V gene data show CDR1 as LGHDT and CDR2 as YNNKEL (reference sequence). CDR3 loop: CASSRRPRLYEQYF. In DNA, the CDR3 is TGTGCCAGCAGCCGGAGGCCACGACTCTACGAGCAGTACTTC.

There are a few counts of this clonotype. The chain recombines TRBV28 with TRBJ1-1; tentatively, D is TRBD1 (6 bases). The CDR3 contains 15 residues. Looked up from germline, CDR1 is MDHEN and CDR2 is SYDVKM. V was clipped by 7 bases and J by 5 bases, with 20 bases between them. DNA of the CDR3: TGTGCCAGCACCCAAGGGGGGACTAGGGGGACTGAAGCTTTCTTT. Its protein is CASTQGGTRGTEAFF.

The J gene is TRBJ2-6, the V gene TRBV29-1, with D perhaps assigned TRBD1 or TRBD2 (5 bases each). CDR1 and CDR2 (germline): SQVTM, ANQGSEA. Trimming left V 1 base short and J 8 bases short, with 12 bases between. The CDR3 totals 14 residues. The DNA for the CDR3 is TGCAGCGTTGAAGCTAGGGACCGTCCCAACGTCCTGACTTTC. Encoded protein: CSVEARDRPNVLTF.

The chain has TRBV9 and TRBJ2-1; D unclear. The germline V gene encodes CDR1 SGDLS and CDR2 YYNGEE. This CDR3 has 15 residues. V lost 2 bases and J lost 3, with 12 bases in between. The CDR3 DNA reads as TGTGCCAGCAGCGTGGACGGATTTCACTACAATGAGCAGTTCTTC. Residues: CASSVDGFHYNEQFF.

A few counts support this clonotype. The J gene is TRBJ2-2, the V gene TRBV6-1, with D hard to call. The germline V and J ends were trimmed by 3 bases and 3 bases, with 8 bases remaining between them. The CDR3 is 14 residues long. Germline CDR1 MNHNS, CDR2 SASEGT. For the CDR3, the DNA is TGTGCCAGCAGTGACTACGGTGACACCGGGGAGCTGTTTTTT. This gives the protein CASSDYGDTGELFF.

This clonotype was observed a handful of times. Here the CDR3 DNA reads TGTGCCAGCAGCTCAGGACCCTCGGGTGAGCAGTTCTTC. It codes for CASSSGPSGEQFF. The V call is TRBV3-1, the J call TRBJ2-1; D is undetermined. Trimming took 5 bases from V and 9 from J, leaving 14 bases between them. The CDR3 loop spans 13 amino acids. The germline gives CDR1 LGHDT, CDR2 YNNKEL (reference sequence).